These 17 T cell receptor beta chains were all obtained from the same sample, sequenced in a study of blood T cell repertoires in COVID-19. Assay used: immunoSEQ multiplex PCR; TCRdb lists only in-frame clones, some missing. The sample lists under 200,000 clones, around 89% occurring once. The specimen was peripheral blood. These receptors originate from a man in his forties with active or convalescent COVID-19.

The chain employs TRBV11-2 and TRBJ2-7, with TRBD1 as a possible D gene (6 bases). The V and J ends lost 5 bases and 0 bases respectively, with 17 bases between them. Germline loops: CDR1 SGHAT, CDR2 FQNNGV. The CDR3 sequence is 16 residues long. The CDR3 DNA reads TGTGCCAGCAGCCCTATGAACCGGGACAACTCCTACGAGCAGTACTTC. Residues: CASSPMNRDNSYEQYF. Complete variable domain (other parts from reference TRBV11-2 and TRBJ2-7): EAGVAQSPRYKIIEKRQSVAFWCNPISGHATLYWYQQILGQGPKLLIQFQNNGVVDDSQLPKDRFSAERLKGVDSTLKIQPAKLEDSAVYLCASSPMNRDNSYEQYFGPGTRLTVT.

The rearrangement uses TRBV24-1 and TRBJ2-1; the match to TRBD1 covers 7 bases. Germline V lookup: CDR1 KGHDR, CDR2 SFDVKD. The CDR3 covers 15 residues. With 4 bases clipped from V and 9 bases from J, the junction kept 11 bases outside the gene matches. CDR3 DNA: TGTGCCACCAGTGACCTGGGGCAGGGGGTGGGTGAGCAGTTCTTC. Translated: CATSDLGQGVGEQFF.

The chain recombines TRBV28 with TRBJ1-5; the D gene is possibly TRBD1 (5 bases). The CDR3 has 15 amino acids. The germline V and J ends were trimmed by 6 bases and 5 bases, with 17 bases remaining between them. CDR1 and CDR2 (germline): MDHEN, SYDVKM. CDR3 protein: CASSRAGGGDQPQHF. CDR3 coding DNA: TGTGCCAGCAGCCGTGCTGGAGGAGGGGATCAGCCCCAGCATTTT.

The rearrangement uses TRBV19 and TRBJ1-6, with TRBD1 as a possible D gene (5 bases). Trimming stripped 2 bases from V and 8 bases from J, with 7 bases between. The CDR3 totals 13 residues. CDR1 and CDR2 (germline): LNHDA, SQIVND (reference sequence). The CDR3 reads CASSILTDSPLHF. DNA of the CDR3: TGTGCCAGTAGTATATTGACAGATTCACCCCTCCACTTT.

This chain links TRBV15 with TRBJ1-4, with TRBD1 as a possible D gene (5 bases). The CDR3 is 14 residues long. Germline CDR1 reads LNHNV; CDR2 reads YYDKDF (reference sequence). Trimming removed 3 bases at V and 1 base at J, with 6 bases between. CDR3 DNA: TGTGCCACCAGCAGCCAGGGAACTAATGAAAAACTGTTTTTT. Its protein product is CATSSQGTNEKLFF.

This rearrangement joins TRBV28 to TRBJ1-1; possibly TRBD1 for D (6 bases). V lost 6 bases and J lost 0, with 14 bases in between. The CDR3 extends over 15 amino acids. CDR1 and CDR2 (germline): MDHEN, SYDVKM. The CDR3 spells CASRGSDRMNTEAFF. The CDR3 nucleotides read TGTGCCAGCAGGGGTTCGGACAGAATGAACACTGAAGCTTTCTTT.

The V gene is TRBV12-3 or TRBV12-4, the J gene TRBJ1-2; TRBD1 might be the D (6 bases). The CDR3 extends over 13 amino acids. Trimming pared 4 bases from V and 5 bases from J, leaving 11 bases between. CDR3 sequence reads: CASSWDNPYGYTF. As DNA, the CDR3 is TGTGCCAGCAGTTGGGACAATCCGTATGGCTACACCTTC.

This clone occurred once. The chain recombines TRBV5-6 with TRBJ1-1; TRBD1 aligns across 7 bases. CDR3 length: 16 residues. Trimming took 2 bases from V and 1 from J; bases not matched to a gene: 8. Germline CDR1 and CDR2: SGHDT and YYEEEE. CDR3 nucleotide sequence: TGTGCCAGCAGCTTACTCCCGGGACAGAAGAACACTGAAGCTTTCTTT. The encoded protein is CASSLLPGQKNTEAFF. Together with reference TRBV5-6 and TRBJ1-1, the CDR3 gives the full variable domain: DAGVTQSPTHLIKTRGQQVTLRCSPKSGHDTVSWYQQALGQGPQFIFQYYEEEERQRGNFPDRFSGHQFPNYSSELNVNALLLGDSALYLCASSLLPGQKNTEAFFGQGTRLTVV.

The V call is TRBV6-2 or TRBV6-3, the J call TRBJ1-5; 8 positions match TRBD1. Per the germline V gene, CDR1 is MNHEY and CDR2 is SVGEGT. The CDR3 length is 20 residues. The J segment lost 7 bases and the V segment lost 2 bases, leaving 22 bases of the junction unmatched. CDR3 residues: CASSYAWGTTGGAESQPQHF. The CDR3, as DNA: TGTGCCAGCAGTTACGCATGGGGCACTACAGGGGGTGCCGAATCCCAGCCCCAGCATTTT.

The chain links TRBV6-5 to TRBJ2-7; 8 bases align to TRBD1. The CDR3 spans 14 residues. Germline V gene lookup returns CDR1 MNHEY and CDR2 SVGAGI. The ends lost 2 bases at V and 5 bases at J; junction bases unmatched: 5. The CDR3 spells CASSYEARGHEQYF. CDR3 in DNA: TGTGCCAGCAGTTACGAGGCCAGGGGGCACGAGCAGTACTTC.

Notes on this clone: Other DNA sequences in this sample translate to the same CDR3. J is TRBJ1-3 and V is TRBV5-1; D is perhaps TRBD1 (5 bases). This CDR3 comprises 15 residues. V lost 0 bases and J lost 0, with 7 bases in between. Germline CDR1 and CDR2: SGHRS and YFSETQ. The CDR3 nucleotides read TGCGCCAGCAGCTTGGAAGGGGACTCTGGAAACACCATATATTTT. It is translated as CASSLEGDSGNTIYF.

The V call is TRBV24-1, the J call TRBJ2-2, with D perhaps TRBD2 (6 bases). The CDR3 extends over 12 amino acids. Germline CDR1 and CDR2: KGHDR and SFDVKD. Trimming took 10 bases from V and 5 from J, leaving 10 bases between them. This CDR3 reads CATRGTTGELFF. Here the CDR3 DNA reads TGTGCCACGCGGGGTACGACCGGGGAGCTGTTTTTT.

V and J are TRBV20-1 and TRBJ2-3; tentative D call: TRBD2 (7 bases). Germline-derived CDR1 and CDR2 are DFQATT and SNEGSKA (reference sequence). Trimming took off 3 bases at V and 5 bases at J, with 12 bases between the two ends. CDR3 length: 13 residues. CDR3 nucleotides: TGCAGTGCTAGTACGGGGGGCCGAGATACGCAGTATTTT. Its translation: CSASTGGRDTQYF.

V and J are TRBV3-1 (or the pseudogene TRBV3-2) and TRBJ1-1; TRBD1 is a possible D gene (5 bases). The V gene's germline CDR1 is LGHDT and CDR2 YNNKEL (reference sequence). The CDR3 totals 14 residues. The V end was cut by 3 bases, the J end by 2 bases, with 10 bases between. The CDR3 DNA is TGTGCCAGCAGCCACCGACAGAAAAACACTGAAGCTTTCTTT. This gives the protein CASSHRQKNTEAFF.

This chain joins TRBV6-2 or TRBV6-3 and TRBJ2-3; 14 nucleotides align to TRBD2. Germline V gene sequence: CDR1 MNHEY, CDR2 SVGEGT. The CDR3 loop spans 18 amino acids. V lost 4 bases to trimming and J lost 0 bases; unmatched junction nucleotides: 6. This CDR3 is CASSSRGLAGGSTDTQYF. The CDR3 nucleotides are TGTGCCAGCAGTTCCCGAGGACTAGCGGGGGGAAGCACAGATACGCAGTATTTT.

This clone is a singleton in its sample. V and J are TRBV6-2 or TRBV6-3 and TRBJ1-2, with TRBD1 matching 8 bases. The germline V gene encodes CDR1 MNHEY and CDR2 SVGEGT. The V and J ends lost 6 bases and 3 bases, in that order; junction bases with no gene match: 9. There are 15 residues in the CDR3. CDR3: CASSPPGQGYYGYTF. The CDR3 DNA is TGTGCCAGCAGCCCACCCGGACAGGGCTACTATGGCTACACCTTC.

This chain links TRBV24-1 with TRBJ2-3; TRBD1 is a possible D gene (5 bases). CDR1 is KGHDR and CDR2 is SFDVKD in the germline V gene. CDR3 length equals 15 residues. V lost 0 bases to trimming and J lost 1 base, with 7 bases between them. The CDR3 spells CATSDLEGGTDTQYF. The CDR3 bases are TGTGCCACCAGTGATTTGGAAGGGGGCACAGATACGCAGTATTTT.